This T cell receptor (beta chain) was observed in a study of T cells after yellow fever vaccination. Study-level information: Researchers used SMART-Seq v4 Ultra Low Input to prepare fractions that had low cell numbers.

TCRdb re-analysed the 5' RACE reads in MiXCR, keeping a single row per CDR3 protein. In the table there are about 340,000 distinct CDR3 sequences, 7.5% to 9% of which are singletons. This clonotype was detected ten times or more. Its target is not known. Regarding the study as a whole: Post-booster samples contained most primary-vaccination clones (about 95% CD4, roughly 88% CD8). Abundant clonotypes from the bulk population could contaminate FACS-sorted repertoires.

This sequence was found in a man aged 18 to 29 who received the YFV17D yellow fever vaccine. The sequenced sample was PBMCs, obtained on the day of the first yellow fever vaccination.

In nucleotides, the CDR3 is TGTGCCAGCAGTTTGAACCCAGCGGGGGGGTTGGCAGATACGCAGTATTTT. Its protein product is CASSLNPAGGLADTQYF. The J gene is TRBJ2-3, the V gene TRBV12-3 or TRBV12-4; 10 bases agree with TRBD2. The CDR3 extends over 17 amino acids. Unmatched junction bases numbered 10, after V lost 3 bases and J lost 4 bases.